This TCR beta chain was captured by sequencing in a study of blood T cell repertoires in COVID-19. As for the study in general: From T cells, B-cell-depleted T cells, or PBMCs came the material, which was cDNA or gDNA.

This clone was seen only once. Clones were sequenced by immunoSEQ multiplex PCR, and TCRdb holds only the in-frame ones, with some missing. The profile covers more than 150,000 clones, with around 87% appearing a single time and 0.58% taken by the ten largest. V was pared by 5 bases and J by 6 bases, with 3 bases of the junction left unmatched. Germline CDR1 and CDR2: MNHEY and SVGAGI. The CDR3 loop spans 14 amino acids. Sequencing was carried out using peripheral blood. V is TRBV6-5 and J is TRBJ1-5; 11 nucleotides match TRBD1. The source is a man in his 60s with COVID-19, enrolled during active disease. The CDR3 spells CASSTGTGGQPQHF. CDR3 nucleotide sequence: TGTGCCAGCAGTACCGGGACAGGGGGTCAGCCCCAGCATTTT.